What follows are 14 T cell receptor beta chains derived from one specimen sequenced in a study of blood T cell repertoires in COVID-19. Some clones are missing from TCRdb's copy, which holds only in-frame ones; the method was immunoSEQ multiplex PCR. The table shows roughly 250,000 clones, with 75% to 90% occurring only once. The sequencing input was peripheral blood. The receptors shown here come from a man aged 60 to 75 who had recovered from COVID-19.

J is TRBJ2-7 and V is TRBV3-1 (or the pseudogene TRBV3-2); D call uncertain. Per germline, CDR1 LGHDT and CDR2 YNNKEL (reference sequence). The CDR3 totals 14 residues. Trimming stripped 4 bases from V and 3 bases from J, with 13 bases between. The CDR3 nucleotides read TGTGCCAGCAGCCGAGGTAACGGTTTCTACGAGCAGTACTTC. Translated: CASSRGNGFYEQYF.

This chain uses TRBV18 with TRBJ1-3; 7 bases map to TRBD1. Trimming cost V 6 bases and J 0 bases; bases outside gene matches: 8. The CDR3 is 16 amino acids. CDR1 KGHSH and CDR2 LQKENI come from the germline V gene. The CDR3 coding sequence is TGTGCCAGCTCCCAAACGGGACAGAACTCTGGAAACACCATATATTTT. Translating gives CASSQTGQNSGNTIYF.

This clone has just a few counts. The CDR3 DNA follows: TGTGCCAGCAGCCGGGACAGGGGAGGCACAGATACGCAGTATTTT. Translated, it gives CASSRDRGGTDTQYF. The chain couples TRBV7-9 to TRBJ2-3; TRBD1 matches 10 bases. This CDR3 region has 15 residues. Trimming cost V 5 bases and J 1 base; bases outside gene matches: 3. Looked up from germline, CDR1 is SEHNR and CDR2 is FQNEAQ (reference sequence).

The V call is TRBV27, the J call TRBJ1-6; D gene ambiguous. V gave up 0 bases and J gave up 12 bases, with 9 bases separating them. The germline V gene encodes CDR1 MNHEY and CDR2 SMNVEV (reference sequence). The CDR3 extends over 13 amino acids. This CDR3 reads CASSLSAAVPLHF. CDR3 nucleotides: TGTGCCAGCAGTTTATCGGCCGCTGTACCCCTCCACTTT.

The chain's CDR3 is CASSPIRRVSSNQPQHF. For the CDR3, the DNA is TGTGCCAGCAGTCCCATCCGGAGGGTGTCTAGCAATCAGCCCCAGCATTTT. This chain connects TRBV28 to TRBJ1-5; D ambiguous. This CDR3 is 17 amino acids long. V lost 5 bases, J lost 0 bases, and 17 bases lay in between. Per the germline V gene, CDR1 is MDHEN and CDR2 is SYDVKM.

The chain employs TRBV10-3 and TRBJ1-3; TRBD1 might be the D (6 bases). The CDR3 is 15 residues long. With 6 bases removed from V and 0 bases from J, the gap between germline ends came to 12 bases. Germline V gene lookup returns CDR1 ENHRY and CDR2 SYGVKD. CDR3 sequence (DNA): TGTGCCATCAGACCGGACAGCCTCTCTGGAAACACCATATATTTT. Protein: CAIRPDSLSGNTIYF.

The chain carries TRBV19 and TRBJ1-5, with a possible D match to TRBD1 (5 bases). Germline loops: CDR1 LNHDA, CDR2 SQIVND (reference sequence). Trimming left V 3 bases short and J 8 bases short, with 17 bases between. The CDR3 loop spans 15 amino acids. The CDR3 coding sequence is TGTGCCAGTAGTATTGCAGGGAGGGTTTTCGAGCCCCAGCATTTT. Translation gives CASSIAGRVFEPQHF. The entire variable domain, with the rest obtained from reference TRBV19 and TRBJ1-5, is as follows: DGGITQSPKYLFRKEGQNVTLSCEQNLNHDAMYWYRQDPGQGLRLIYYSQIVNDFQKGDIAEGYSVSREKKESFPLTVTSAQKNPTAFYLCASSIAGRVFEPQHFGDGTRLSIL.

J is TRBJ1-1 and V is TRBV19; no clear D. The CDR3 runs to 13 residues. The V gene lost 1 base and the J gene lost 4 bases, with 7 bases spanning the gap. CDR1 is LNHDA, CDR2 SQIVND, per germline (reference sequence). CDR3 residues: CASSIGEGTEAFF. Here the CDR3 DNA reads TGTGCCAGTAGTATAGGGGAGGGCACTGAAGCTTTCTTT.

The genes are TRBV5-1 and TRBJ2-5; possible D gene TRBD1, 6 bases. Germline CDR1 is SGHRS and CDR2 is YFSETQ. Trimming left V 2 bases short and J 3 bases short, with 8 bases between. The CDR3 runs to 13 residues. CDR3 loop: CASSLKGEETQYF. CDR3 DNA sequence: TGCGCCAGCAGCTTAAAGGGGGAAGAGACCCAGTACTTC.

The genes are TRBV28 and TRBJ1-2, with TRBD1 as a possible D gene (6 bases). CDR1 MDHEN and CDR2 SYDVKM come from the germline V gene. This CDR3 spans 15 amino acids. The germline V and J ends were trimmed by 8 bases and 0 bases, with 16 bases remaining between them. The CDR3 DNA follows: TGTGCCAGCGGGGGGGCCTATACCGCTAACTATGGCTACACCTTC. Translated, it gives CASGGAYTANYGYTF.

The genes are TRBV5-1 and TRBJ1-1; TRBD1 might be the D (6 bases). The V end lost 0 bases, the J end lost 2 bases, and 14 bases lay between the germline ends. The CDR3 has 16 residues. Germline values: CDR1 SGHRS, CDR2 YFSETQ. The CDR3 sequence is CASSLGLGTPNTEAFF. The CDR3 nucleotides are TGCGCCAGCAGCTTGGGGCTCGGGACACCTAACACTGAAGCTTTCTTT.

This rearrangement joins TRBV9 to TRBJ1-3; 10 nucleotides match TRBD1. Losses at the gene ends were 0 bases for V and 1 base for J; bases not matched to a gene: 10. Germline values: CDR1 SGDLS, CDR2 YYNGEE. This CDR3 is 19 amino acids long. The CDR3, as DNA: TGTGCCAGCAGCGTAGACTTTGGGACAGGGGTAGTATCTGGAAACACCATATATTTT. Protein: CASSVDFGTGVVSGNTIYF.

The chain uses TRBV5-1 and TRBJ2-4, with a possible D match to TRBD2 (6 bases). Germline V CDR1 and CDR2: SGHRS, YFSETQ. This CDR3 is 20 amino acids long. Trimming took 4 bases from V and 0 from J, leaving 26 bases between them. CDR3 region: CASSPPGGSGDLLAKNIQYF. The CDR3 bases are TGCGCCAGCAGCCCACCCGGAGGGTCGGGGGACCTACTAGCCAAAAACATTCAGTACTTC.

The rearrangement joins TRBV7-9 to TRBJ2-1; TRBD2 is a possible D gene (6 bases). V lost 4 bases, J lost 8 bases, and 15 bases lay in between. The V gene's germline CDR1 is SEHNR and CDR2 FQNEAQ (reference sequence). CDR3 length: 14 residues. CDR3 loop: CASSSGWGVDEQFF. In nucleotides, the CDR3 is TGTGCCAGCAGCTCGGGATGGGGGGTGGATGAGCAGTTCTTC.